A single T cell receptor (beta chain) is shown here with its context. It has no known antigen specificity. No qualities accompany the bases; no much larger clone lies one base away. The source of the sample is a study of T cell responses to AZD1222 COVID-19 vaccine (dated by TCRdb to the early 2020s). With respect to the entire study: AZD1222 recipients with second doses at about 4 weeks or about 12 weeks were pooled, because spike-specific TCR depth and breadth did not differ between schedules. Trial participants were enrolled by age into subgroups of 18-55, 56-69 and 70-plus years, and around 150, 28 and 57 TCR-sequenced participants, respectively, were included in these subgroups. TCR sequencing covered about 230 trial participants: about 210 given two doses of AZD1222 and around 26 given two doses of MenACWY control vaccine. Overall study results and their limits: The vaccine-associated CD4 TCRs covered the entire spike protein, and the dominant responses fell in regions 160-218 and 743-854. Participants were mostly white British, with more females than males. The authors suggested clonal diversity may have been underestimated. Nearly half of unique spike-specific TCRs reportedly recognized epitopes outside regions mutated in the B.1.351 and B.1.1.7 variants. Conclusions about previously exposed vaccinees are limited because only 6 or 7 AZD1222 recipients were SARS-CoV-2 seropositive at baseline. Spike-specific TCR breadth and depth rose significantly after two AZD1222 doses compared with day 0 and with MenACWY recipients. Because no day 14 peak-response samples were available, the repertoires could be characterized only after the peak T cell response. The 56-69-year group was small, and its depth increase did not reach significance, likely because of low power.

The CDR3 regions of human TCRbeta chains were subjected to immunosequencing. From the authors' description of their analysis: TCRs in the repertoires were matched against a reference library of SARS-CoV-2-specific TCRs that had been generated with the MIRA antigen-specificity platform. Breadth was defined as the fraction of unique TCRs that were SARS-CoV-2-associated. Depth was defined as the fraction of total T cells that were SARS-CoV-2-associated. Using the MIRA data, each spike-specific TCR was assigned both to the spike region to which the TCR was reactive and to a CD4 or CD8 class. Log10-transformed breadth and depth values were compared by one-way ANOVA with Sidak's multiple comparisons tests. Imported from immuneACCESS, the table was reduced by TCRdb to in-frame sequences with V and J called. These copies leave out some clones; in studies compared against another copy, an unresolved V gene accounts for under half, and the cause of the remainder is not known. D and trimming were read from the DNA, whereas the V and J calls and clone size are those reported in that table. For this sample the table gives some 110,000 clones, of which more than 80% were detected only once. Together, the top ten hold approximately 3.3% of the sample.

The germline V gene (reference sequence) provides CDR1 MNHEY and CDR2 SMNVEV. The CDR3 holds 13 amino acids from the cysteine to the phenylalanine. The CDR3 DNA has 39 bases and is translated from base 1. At the junction V is shortened by 6 bases and J by 3 bases, with 11 bases in between. Interpreted using the paper, the time point label stands for: baseline before first vaccination. Vaccinee samples were obtained from the UK trials COV001 and COV002, which included a single-blind randomized controlled phase 2/3 trial of AZD1222 (ChAdOx1 nCoV-19) in healthy adults. For TCRbeta chain sequencing, PBMC samples from trial participants were taken at day 0 and at day 28 after the second dose.

This TCR derives from an adult in good health. The sample here was peripheral blood, taken on day 0 of AZD1222 vaccination. The rearrangement combines TRBV27 with TRBJ1-2; TRBD1 is a possible D gene, resting on 6 matching bases. The DNA sequence is given as TGTGCCAGCAGCCGACCAGGGGACTATGGCTACACCTTC. This encodes CASSRPGDYGYTF.